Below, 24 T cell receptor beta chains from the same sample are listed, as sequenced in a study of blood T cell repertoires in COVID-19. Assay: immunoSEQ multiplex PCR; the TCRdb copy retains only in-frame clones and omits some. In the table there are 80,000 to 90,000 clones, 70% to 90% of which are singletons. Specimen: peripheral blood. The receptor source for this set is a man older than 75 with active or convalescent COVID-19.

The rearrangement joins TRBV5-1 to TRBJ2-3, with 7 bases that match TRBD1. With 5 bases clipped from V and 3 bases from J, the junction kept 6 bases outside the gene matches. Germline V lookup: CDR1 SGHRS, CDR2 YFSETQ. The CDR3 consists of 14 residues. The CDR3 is CASRTGQRTDTQYF. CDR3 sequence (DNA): TGCGCCAGCAGAACGGGACAGAGAACAGATACGCAGTATTTT.

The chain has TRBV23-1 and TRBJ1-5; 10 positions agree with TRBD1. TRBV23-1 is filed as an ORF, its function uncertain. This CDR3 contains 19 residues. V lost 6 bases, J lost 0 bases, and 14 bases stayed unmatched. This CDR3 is CASSLSPGQGIFSNQPQHF. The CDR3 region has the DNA TGCGCCAGCAGCCTTTCGCCGGGACAGGGGATTTTTAGCAATCAGCCCCAGCATTTT.

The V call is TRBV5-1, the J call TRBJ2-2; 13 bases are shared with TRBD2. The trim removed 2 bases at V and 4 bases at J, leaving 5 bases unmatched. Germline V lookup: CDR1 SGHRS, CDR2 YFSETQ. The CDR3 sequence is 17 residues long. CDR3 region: CASSLGLAGVSTGELFF. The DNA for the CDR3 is TGCGCCAGCAGCTTAGGACTAGCGGGAGTTAGCACCGGGGAGCTGTTTTTT.

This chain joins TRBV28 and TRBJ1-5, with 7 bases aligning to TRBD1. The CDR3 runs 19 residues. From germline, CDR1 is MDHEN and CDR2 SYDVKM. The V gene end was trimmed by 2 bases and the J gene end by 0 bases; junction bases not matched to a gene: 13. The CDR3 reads CASSLLIGDRGYSNQPQHF. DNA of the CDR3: TGTGCCAGCAGTTTACTAATCGGGGACAGAGGGTATAGCAATCAGCCCCAGCATTTT.

The CDR3 is CASSRTEGTEAFF. The CDR3 DNA follows: TGTGCCAGCAGCCGGACAGAGGGCACTGAAGCTTTCTTT. V usage is TRBV4-2 and J usage is TRBJ1-1; D is perhaps TRBD1 (6 bases). The CDR3 runs to 13 residues. Germline V CDR1 and CDR2: LGHNA, YNFKEQ. The V end lost 4 bases, the J end lost 4 bases, and 10 bases lay between the germline ends.

CDR3 nucleotides: TGTGCTAGTGGTCCCACTTGGACAGGGAATAATCAGCCCCAGCATTTT. Amino acids: CASGPTWTGNNQPQHF. V and J are TRBV12-5 and TRBJ1-5, with 8 bases lining up with TRBD1. Germline CDR1 reads LGHNT; CDR2 reads FRNRAP. The V and J ends lost 5 bases and 4 bases, in that order; junction bases with no gene match: 10. There are 16 residues in the CDR3.

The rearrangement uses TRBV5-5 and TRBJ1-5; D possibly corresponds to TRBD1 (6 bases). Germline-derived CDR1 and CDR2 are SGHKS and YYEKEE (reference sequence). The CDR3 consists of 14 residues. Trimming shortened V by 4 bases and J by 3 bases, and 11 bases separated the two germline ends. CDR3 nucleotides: TGTGCCAGCAGCGTACAGGGTACCAATCAGCCCCAGCATTTT. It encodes CASSVQGTNQPQHF.

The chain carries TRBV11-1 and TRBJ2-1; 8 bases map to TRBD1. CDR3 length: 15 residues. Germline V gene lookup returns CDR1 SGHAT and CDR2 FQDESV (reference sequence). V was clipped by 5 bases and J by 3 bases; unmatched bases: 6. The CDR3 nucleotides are TGTGCCAGCAGCCCCGACAGGGGTGGCTACAATGAGCAGTTCTTC. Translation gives CASSPDRGGYNEQFF.

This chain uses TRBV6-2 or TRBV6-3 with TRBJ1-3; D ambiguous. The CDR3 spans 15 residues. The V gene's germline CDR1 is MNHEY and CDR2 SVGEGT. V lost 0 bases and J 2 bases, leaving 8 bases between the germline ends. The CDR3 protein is CASSYSGVPGNTIYF. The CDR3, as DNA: TGTGCCAGCAGTTACTCCGGGGTTCCTGGAAACACCATATATTTT.

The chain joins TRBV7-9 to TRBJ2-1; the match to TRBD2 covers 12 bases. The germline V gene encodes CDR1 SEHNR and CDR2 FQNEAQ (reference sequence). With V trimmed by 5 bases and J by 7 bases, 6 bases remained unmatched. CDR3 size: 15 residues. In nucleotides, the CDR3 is TGTGCCAGCAGCCCCGCAGGACTAGCGGGAAATGAGCAGTTCTTC. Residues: CASSPAGLAGNEQFF.

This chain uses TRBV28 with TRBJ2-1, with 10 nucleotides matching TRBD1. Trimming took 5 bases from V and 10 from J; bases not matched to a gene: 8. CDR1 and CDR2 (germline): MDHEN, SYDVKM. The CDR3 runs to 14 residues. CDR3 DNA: TGTGCCAGCAGTGTCGGGACAGGGGCTCGGGAGCAGTTCTTC. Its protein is CASSVGTGAREQFF.

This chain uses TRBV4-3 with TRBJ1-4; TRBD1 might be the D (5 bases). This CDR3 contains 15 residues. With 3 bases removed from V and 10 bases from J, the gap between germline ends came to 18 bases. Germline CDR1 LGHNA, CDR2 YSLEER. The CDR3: CASSQSWGGDGKLFF. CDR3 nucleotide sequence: TGCGCCAGCAGCCAGTCTTGGGGGGGAGATGGAAAACTGTTTTTT.

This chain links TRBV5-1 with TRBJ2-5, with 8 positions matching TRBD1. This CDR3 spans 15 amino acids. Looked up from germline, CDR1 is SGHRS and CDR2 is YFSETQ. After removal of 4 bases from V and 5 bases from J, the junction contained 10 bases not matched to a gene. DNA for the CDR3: TGCGCCAGCAGCCGGAGCTCAGGGGGCCGGGAGACCCAGTACTTC. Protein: CASSRSSGGRETQYF.

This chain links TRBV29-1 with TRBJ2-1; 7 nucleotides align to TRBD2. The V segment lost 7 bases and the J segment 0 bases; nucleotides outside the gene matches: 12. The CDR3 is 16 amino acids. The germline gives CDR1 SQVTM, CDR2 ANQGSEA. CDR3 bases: TGCAGCGCTAAACCCACTAGCGTGAGCTCCTACAATGAGCAGTTCTTC. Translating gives CSAKPTSVSSYNEQFF.

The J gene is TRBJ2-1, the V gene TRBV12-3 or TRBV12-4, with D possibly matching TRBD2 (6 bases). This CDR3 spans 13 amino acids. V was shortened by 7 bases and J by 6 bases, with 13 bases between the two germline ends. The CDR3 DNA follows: TGTGCCAGCAAGTTACTAGCTTCCAATGAGCAGTTCTTC. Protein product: CASKLLASNEQFF.

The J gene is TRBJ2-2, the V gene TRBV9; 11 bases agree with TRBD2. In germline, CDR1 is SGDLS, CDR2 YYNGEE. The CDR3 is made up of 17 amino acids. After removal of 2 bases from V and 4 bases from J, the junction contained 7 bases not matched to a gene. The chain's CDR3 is CASSVLAGGPSTGELFF. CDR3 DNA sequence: TGTGCCAGCAGCGTGTTAGCGGGAGGGCCGAGCACCGGGGAGCTGTTTTTT.

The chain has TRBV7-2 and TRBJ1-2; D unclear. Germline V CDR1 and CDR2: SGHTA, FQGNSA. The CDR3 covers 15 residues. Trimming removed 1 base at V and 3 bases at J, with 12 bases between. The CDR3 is CASSLERDADYGYTF. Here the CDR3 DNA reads TGTGCCAGCAGCTTAGAGAGAGATGCTGACTATGGCTACACCTTC.

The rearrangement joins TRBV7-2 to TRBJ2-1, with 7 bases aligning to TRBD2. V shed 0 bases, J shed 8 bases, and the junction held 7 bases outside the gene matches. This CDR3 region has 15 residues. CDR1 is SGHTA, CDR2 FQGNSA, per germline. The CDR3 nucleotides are TGTGCCAGCAGCTTAGCAGTTGGGAGGGCCGATGAGCAGTTCTTC. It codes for CASSLAVGRADEQFF.

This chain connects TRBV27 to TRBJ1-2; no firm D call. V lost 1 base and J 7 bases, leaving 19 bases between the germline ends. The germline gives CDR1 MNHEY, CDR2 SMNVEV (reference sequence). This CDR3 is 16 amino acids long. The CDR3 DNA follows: TGTGCCAGCAGTTTATTGGGGAGGACGGATATCTCTGGCTACACCTTC. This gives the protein CASSLLGRTDISGYTF.

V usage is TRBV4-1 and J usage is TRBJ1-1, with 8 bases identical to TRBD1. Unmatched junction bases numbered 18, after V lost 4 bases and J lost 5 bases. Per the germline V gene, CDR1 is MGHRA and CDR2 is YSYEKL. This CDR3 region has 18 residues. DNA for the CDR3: TGCGCCAGCAGCCCCTTGCTGGGTAAGACAGGGGATTATACTGAAGCTTTCTTT. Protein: CASSPLLGKTGDYTEAFF.

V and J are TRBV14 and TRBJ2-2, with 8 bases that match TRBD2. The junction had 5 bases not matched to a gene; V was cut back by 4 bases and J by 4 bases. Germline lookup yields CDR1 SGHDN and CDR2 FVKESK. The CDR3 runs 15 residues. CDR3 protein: CASSLFTSGTGELFF. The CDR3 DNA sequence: TGTGCCAGCAGCCTTTTTACTAGCGGCACCGGGGAGCTGTTTTTT.

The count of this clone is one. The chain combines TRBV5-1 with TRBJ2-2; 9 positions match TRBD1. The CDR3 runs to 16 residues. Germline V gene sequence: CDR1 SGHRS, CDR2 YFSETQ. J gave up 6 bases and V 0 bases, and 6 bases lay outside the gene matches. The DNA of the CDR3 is TGCGCCAGCAGCTTGGCCGGGGACAGGGTGGCCGGGGAGCTGTTTTTT. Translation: CASSLAGDRVAGELFF. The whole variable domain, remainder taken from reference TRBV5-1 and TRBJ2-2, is KAGVTQTPRYLIKTRGQQVTLSCSPISGHRSVSWYQQTPGQGLQFLFEYFSETQRNKGNFPGRFSGRQFSNSRSEMNVSTLELGDSALYLCASSLAGDRVAGELFFGEGSRLTVL.

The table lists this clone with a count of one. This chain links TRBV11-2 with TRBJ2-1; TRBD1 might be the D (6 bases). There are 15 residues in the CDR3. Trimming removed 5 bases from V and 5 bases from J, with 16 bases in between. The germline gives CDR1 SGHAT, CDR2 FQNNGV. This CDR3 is CASSLAWTVNNEQFF. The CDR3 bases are TGTGCCAGCAGCCTCGCTTGGACAGTAAACAATGAGCAGTTCTTC.

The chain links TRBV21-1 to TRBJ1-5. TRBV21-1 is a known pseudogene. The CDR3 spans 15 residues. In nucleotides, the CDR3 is TGTGCCAGCAGCAAAGCCCGGTCTAGCAATCAGCCCCAGCATTTT. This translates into CASSKARSSNQPQHF.